These 15 T cell receptor beta chains share one sample of origin, sequenced in a study of T cell repertoires in cytomegalovirus infection. Antigens of these TCRs are unknown. TCRdb re-called the reads through MiXCR, storing one row per CDR3 protein. The sample carries approximately 110,000 distinct CDR3 sequences, roughly 39% recorded once. Sequenced material: CD8+ T cells from cultured PBMCs, taken from culture after CMV antigen stimulation. The source of these receptors is a human donor in good health (CMV status not recorded). Some clones in this sample may be carry-over from other donors' samples.

J is TRBJ2-3 and V is TRBV7-3; the D gene is possibly TRBD2 (6 bases). V was clipped by 0 bases and J by 1 base, with 14 bases between them. CDR1 is SGHTA and CDR2 is FQGTGA in the germline V gene. This CDR3 is 17 amino acids long. The CDR3 nucleotides are TGTGCCAGCAGCTTAACGGGGACTCCATTCGGCACAGATACGCAGTATTTT. Its translation is CASSLTGTPFGTDTQYF. The entire variable domain, with the rest obtained from reference TRBV7-3 and TRBJ2-3, is as follows: GAGVSQTPSNKVTEKGKYVELRCDPISGHTALYWYRQSLGQGPEFLIYFQGTGAADDSGLPNDRFFAVRPEGSVSTLKIQRTERGDSAVYLCASSLTGTPFGTDTQYFGPGTRLTVL.

This chain links TRBV12-3 or TRBV12-4 with TRBJ2-3, with 9 bases matching TRBD2. V gave up 5 bases and J gave up 1 base; unmatched junction bases: 13. The CDR3 spans 18 residues. The CDR3 coding sequence is TGTGCCAGCAGTCCCGGGGCCGAGCGGGGGGATCGCACAGATACGCAGTATTTT. Its protein product is CASSPGAERGDRTDTQYF.

This clonotype was observed a few times. The CDR3 coding sequence is TGTGCCAGTAGTATTATAGCGGGGGGGCCCAATGAGCAGTTCTTC. It translates to CASSIIAGGPNEQFF. This chain joins TRBV19 and TRBJ2-1; 11 bases map to TRBD2. V trimming: 3 bases; J trimming: 6 bases; junction bases outside the gene matches: 4. Germline V gene lookup returns CDR1 LNHDA and CDR2 SQIVND (reference sequence). This CDR3 spans 15 amino acids. Together with reference TRBV19 and TRBJ2-1, the CDR3 gives the full variable domain: DGGITQSPKYLFRKEGQNVTLSCEQNLNHDAMYWYRQDPGQGLRLIYYSQIVNDFQKGDIAEGYSVSREKKESFPLTVTSAQKNPTAFYLCASSIIAGGPNEQFFGPGTRLTVL.

V is TRBV5-4 and J is TRBJ2-1, with TRBD2 matching over 10 bases. The CDR3 length is 14 residues. Germline CDR1 is SGHNT and CDR2 is YYREEE (reference sequence). V trimming: 2 bases; J trimming: 8 bases; junction bases outside the gene matches: 4. As DNA, the CDR3 is TGTGCCAGCAGCTTAAGCGGGGGGGCCGATGAGCAGTTCTTC. This sequence encodes CASSLSGGADEQFF.

This clonotype appeared a few times. The rearrangement joins TRBV7-6 to TRBJ1-1; TRBD1 is a possible D gene (6 bases). Germline values: CDR1 SGHVS, CDR2 FNYEAQ. The CDR3 is 12 amino acids. V was pared by 4 bases and J by 8 bases, with 11 bases between. The CDR3 nucleotides read TGTGCCAGCAGCTCCGATGGGACAGAAGCTTTCTTT. Residues: CASSSDGTEAFF. Based on the CDR3 plus reference TRBV7-6 and TRBJ1-1, the full variable domain is GAGVSQSPRYKVTKRGQDVALRCDPISGHVSLYWYRQALGQGPEFLTYFNYEAQQDKSGLPNDRFSAERPEGSISTLTIQRTEQRDSAMYRCASSSDGTEAFFGQGTRLTVV.

The chain combines TRBV27 with TRBJ2-1; 7 bases are shared with TRBD2. The germline CDR1 and CDR2 sequences are MNHEY and SMNVEV (reference sequence). Trimming cost V 6 bases and J 9 bases; bases outside gene matches: 8. CDR3 length equals 13 residues. The CDR3 DNA reads as TGTGCCAGCAGCCCGGGGGGACGCGGTGAGCAGTTCTTC. Translated: CASSPGGRGEQFF.

This CDR3 reads CASSPGAGTGTSLYF. CDR3 nucleotides: TGTGCCAGCAGCCCAGGGGCGGGTACCGGGACTAGTCTGTACTTC. The V and J genes are TRBV7-2 and TRBJ2-7, with TRBD2 matching over 8 bases. CDR1 is SGHTA and CDR2 is FQGNSA in the germline V gene. The V segment lost 5 bases and the J segment 12 bases; nucleotides outside the gene matches: 18. This CDR3 has 15 amino acids.

This chain joins TRBV19 and TRBJ1-3; D may be TRBD1 (6 bases). Germline lookup yields CDR1 LNHDA and CDR2 SQIVND (reference sequence). The V and J ends lost 11 bases and 2 bases respectively, with 13 bases between them. The CDR3 has 13 residues. CDR3 amino acids: CASGAPAGNTIYF. For the CDR3, the DNA is TGTGCCTCAGGGGCGCCCGCTGGAAACACCATATATTTT.

The rearrangement uses TRBV28 and TRBJ2-5; TRBD2 might be the D (5 bases). Trimming cost V 3 bases and J 3 bases, with 8 bases left between them. The CDR3 contains 13 residues. Germline V CDR1 and CDR2: MDHEN, SYDVKM. In DNA, the CDR3 is TGTGCCAGCAGTTTCTTCGGGGAAGAGACCCAGTACTTC. It is translated as CASSFFGEETQYF.

The J gene is TRBJ1-2, the V gene TRBV27; D is ambiguous. CDR3 length equals 12 residues. Germline CDR1 reads MNHEY; CDR2 reads SMNVEV (reference sequence). V gave up 5 bases and J gave up 5 bases, with 9 bases separating them. Written as DNA, the CDR3 is TGTGCCAGCAGTCCCACTGGGTATGGCTACACCTTC. It translates to CASSPTGYGYTF.

J is TRBJ1-1 and V is TRBV11-3, with 9 positions matching TRBD1. The J segment lost 4 bases and the V segment lost 3 bases, leaving 3 bases of the junction unmatched. The CDR3 length is 14 residues. Germline CDR1 SGHNT, CDR2 YENEEA. The CDR3 here is CASSLAGQGTEAFF. Here the CDR3 DNA reads TGTGCCAGCAGCTTGGCGGGACAGGGCACTGAAGCTTTCTTT.

This clonotype has more than one count but fewer than ten. V gene TRBV7-9 combines with J gene TRBJ2-7; tentatively, D is TRBD2 (7 bases). Trimming left V 8 bases short and J 7 bases short, with 9 bases between. The V gene's germline CDR1 is SEHNR and CDR2 FQNEAQ (reference sequence). The CDR3 is made up of 10 amino acids. The CDR3 reads CASGGAEQYF. The CDR3 nucleotides read TGTGCCAGCGGGGGGGCGGAGCAGTACTTC.

The CDR3 DNA follows: TGTGCCAGCAGTTTCGGCGGGGGGAGAAATGAGCAGTTCTTC. It yields the protein CASSFGGGRNEQFF. The chain carries TRBV27 and TRBJ2-1; 8 bases map to TRBD2. The CDR3 has 14 amino acids. J gave up 7 bases and V 3 bases, and 5 bases lay outside the gene matches. Germline loops: CDR1 MNHEY, CDR2 SMNVEV (reference sequence).

This clonotype was seen more than once but under ten times. This chain uses TRBV6-1 with TRBJ2-4; D might be TRBD1 (5 bases). The CDR3 runs to 16 residues. Trimming stripped 6 bases from V and 6 bases from J, with 21 bases between. CDR1 is MNHNS and CDR2 is SASEGT in the germline V gene. The CDR3, as DNA: TGTGCCAGCAGAGGACGACACCCCAGCCAGGGAAACATTCAGTACTTC. Amino acid sequence: CASRGRHPSQGNIQYF.

This clonotype was detected only a few times. This rearrangement joins TRBV12-3 or TRBV12-4 to TRBJ2-5; TRBD1 matches at 7 bases. Germline trimming cut 5 bases from V and 5 bases from J; bases unmatched to any gene: 8. This CDR3 is built from 14 residues. Here the CDR3 reads CASSLQGTGETQYF. CDR3 in DNA: TGTGCCAGCAGTCTACAGGGGACGGGGGAGACCCAGTACTTC.